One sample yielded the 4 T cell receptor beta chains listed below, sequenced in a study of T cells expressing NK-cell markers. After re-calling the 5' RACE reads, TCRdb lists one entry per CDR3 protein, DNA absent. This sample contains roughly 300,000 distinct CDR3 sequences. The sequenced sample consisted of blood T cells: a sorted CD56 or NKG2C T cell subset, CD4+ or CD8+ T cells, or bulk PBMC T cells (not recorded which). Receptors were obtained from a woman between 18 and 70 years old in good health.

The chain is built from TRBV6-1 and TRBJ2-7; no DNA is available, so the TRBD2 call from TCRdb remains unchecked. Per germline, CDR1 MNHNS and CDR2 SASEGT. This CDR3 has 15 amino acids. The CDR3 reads CATKYSDSDLGEQYF.

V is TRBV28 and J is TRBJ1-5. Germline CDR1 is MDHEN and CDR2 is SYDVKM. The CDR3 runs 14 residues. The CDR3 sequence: CASSYLGFVQPQHF.

The CDR3 protein is CASSAPGKGAFF. V and J are TRBV7-9 and TRBJ1-1; TCRdb outputs TRBD1, but without DNA this stays unchecked. CDR1 SEHNR and CDR2 FQNEAQ come from the germline V gene (reference sequence). The CDR3 has 12 amino acids. The variable domain in full, completed from reference TRBV7-9 and TRBJ1-1, reads DTGVSQNPRHKITKRGQNVTFRCDPISEHNRLYWYRQTLGQGPEFLTYFQNEAQLEKSRLLSDRFSAERPKGSFSTLEIQRTEQGDSAMYLCASSAPGKGAFFGQGTRLTVV.

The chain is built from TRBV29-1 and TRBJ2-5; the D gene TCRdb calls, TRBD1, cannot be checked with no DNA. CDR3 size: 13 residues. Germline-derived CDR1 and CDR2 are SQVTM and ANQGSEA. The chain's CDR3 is CSVAWTGRETQYF. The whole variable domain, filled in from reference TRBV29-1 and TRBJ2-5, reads SAVISQKPSRDICQRGTSLTIQCQVDSQVTMMFWYRQQPGQSLTLIATANQGSEATYESGFVIDKFPISRPNLTFSTLTVSNMSPEDSSIYLCSVAWTGRETQYFGPGTRLLVL.